This is a list of T cell receptor beta chains from one sample in a study of blood T cell repertoires in COVID-19. Clones were read by immunoSEQ multiplex PCR, and TCRdb kept only the in-frame ones, dropping some. The sample shows about 73,000 clones, 89% of them seen only once. The material sequenced was peripheral blood. The origin of the receptors is an older man with acute or convalescent COVID-19. Both conserved end residues are part of each CDR3. D genes are given only for firm matches. Clone size is stated in some rows and not others, as once, few, many or a class when expanded.

size: -
J: TRBJ1-2
length: 15
V: TRBV5-6
D: TRBD1
CDR3: CASSTPDRHNYGYTF
DNA: TGTGCCAGCAGCACCCCGGACAGGCATAACTATGGCTACACCTTC

size: -
J: TRBJ2-5
length: 14
V: TRBV30
D: TRBD1
CDR3: CAWSTGGAKETQYF
DNA: TGTGCCTGGAGTACAGGGGGCGCGAAGGAGACCCAGTACTTC

size: -
J: TRBJ2-3
length: 13
V: TRBV2
D: -
CDR3: CASKGDPTDTQYF
DNA: TGTGCCAGCAAGGGAGATCCCACAGATACGCAGTATTTT

size: -
J: TRBJ1-1
length: 18
V: TRBV5-1
D: TRBD1
CDR3: CASSLAGTGGARDTEAFF
DNA: TGCGCCAGCAGCTTGGCCGGGACAGGGGGCGCGAGAGACACTGAAGCTTTCTTT

size: -
J: TRBJ2-7
length: 13
V: TRBV11-2
D: -
CDR3: CASSFGFAYEQYF
DNA: TGTGCCAGCAGCTTTGGCTTCGCCTACGAGCAGTACTTC

size: -
J: TRBJ1-2
length: 14
V: TRBV3-1/TRBV3-2
D: TRBD1
CDR3: CASSPTGGGPGYTF
DNA: TGTGCCAGCAGTCCTACAGGGGGTGGCCCTGGCTACACCTTC

size: -
J: TRBJ1-5
length: 13
V: TRBV2
D: -
CDR3: CASDEGGDQPQHF
DNA: TGTGCCAGCGACGAAGGGGGGGATCAGCCCCAGCATTTT

size: -
J: TRBJ1-1
length: 13
V: TRBV21-1
D: -
CDR3: CASSLLGNTEAFF
DNA: TGTGCCAGTTCCTTACTCGGGAACACTGAAGCTTTCTTT

size: -
J: TRBJ1-1
length: 13
V: TRBV2
D: TRBD1
CDR3: CARNFGQGTEAFF
DNA: TGTGCCAGGAACTTCGGACAGGGCACTGAAGCTTTCTTT

size: -
J: TRBJ1-3
length: 15
V: TRBV24-1
D: -
CDR3: CATSDFGGNGNTIYF
DNA: TGTGCCACCAGTGATTTTGGGGGGAACGGAAACACCATATATTTT

size: once
J: TRBJ1-3
length: 15
V: TRBV6-5
D: -
CDR3: CASRAGTNSGNTIYF
DNA: TGTGCCAGCAGGGCTGGGACTAACTCTGGAAACACCATATATTTT

size: -
J: TRBJ2-5
length: 15
V: TRBV28
D: TRBD2
CDR3: CASSLASAGDETQYF
DNA: TGTGCCAGCAGCCTAGCCTCAGCGGGAGACGAGACCCAGTACTTC

size: few
J: TRBJ1-2
length: 16
V: TRBV19
D: TRBD1
CDR3: CASTIHGQGVGYGYTF
DNA: TGTGCCAGTACGATACATGGGCAGGGGGTGGGCTATGGCTACACCTTC

size: -
J: TRBJ1-2
length: 16
V: TRBV28
D: -
CDR3: CASSFRFAEGFYGYTF
DNA: TGTGCCAGCAGTTTCAGGTTCGCAGAGGGCTTCTATGGCTACACCTTC

size: -
J: TRBJ2-7
length: 15
V: TRBV30
D: TRBD2
CDR3: CAWSLGLAGSGEQYF
DNA: TGTGCCTGGAGCCTGGGACTAGCGGGATCAGGGGAGCAGTACTTC